This T cell receptor (beta chain) was captured by sequencing in a study of vaccination effects on CD4 cells after COVID-19. Study background: Following the second dose by a median of 72 days, the post-vaccine samples were obtained.

V gave up 8 bases and J gave up 6 bases; unmatched junction bases: 4. Germline V gene data show CDR1 as LNHDA and CDR2 as SQIVND (reference sequence). The CDR3 is made up of 14 amino acids. Sequencing used immunoSEQ multiplex PCR; TCRdb keeps in-frame clones, though not all of them. The table includes roughly 63,000 clones, roughly 80% detected once. Before any sequencing was done, the ViraFEST assay used viral peptide pools to expand antigen-specific CD4+ T cells. Cultured cells yielded isolated CD4+ T cells after 10 days. Subjects were given two BNT162b2 or mRNA-1273 vaccine doses. Replacing half the medium with IL-2 medium was done on days 3 and 7. The table lists this clone with a count of one. Antigen specificity is unknown.

The chain carries TRBV19 and TRBJ2-2; the match to TRBD2 covers 12 bases. This receptor was taken from a human donor who received a COVID-19 vaccine. Here the sequenced sample was CD4+ T cells from PBMCs cultured with HCoV-OC43 spike peptides, taken after COVID-19 vaccination. Subset specified: HCoV-OC43 spike overlapping peptide pool stimulation. The CDR3 spells CASETSGGSGELFF. CDR3 DNA: TGTGCCAGTGAAACTAGCGGGGGGTCCGGGGAGCTGTTTTTT.